The clone carrying this T cell receptor (beta chain) occurred a few times. CD45RO/CCR7/CD25/CD127/CD95/CD27 staining was used to isolate CD4+ naive, central memory, regulatory and stem cell-like memory cells by sorting. Sorted populations all had greater than 98% purity. The data originate from a study of beta chain features in type 1 diabetes. The overall study: Healthy donors, compared against patients, showed similar age, gender and cell yields.

The sequenced template was cDNA made from the entire isolated RNA. Some 3.6 million reads were obtained on average from naive, central memory and regulatory T cell samples. Produced via immunoSEQ multiplex PCR; TCRdb's table is partial and in-frame only. The sample lists 38,000 or so clones, about 64% seen once, with 2% in the top ten. J gave up 8 bases and V 0 bases, and 7 bases lay outside the gene matches. Looked up from germline, CDR1 is GTSNPN and CDR2 is SVGIG (reference sequence). CDR3 length equals 16 residues. Sequencing was done on a sample of Tregs from blood. The source of this sequence is a woman aged 30 to 39 in good health. The chain joins TRBV30 to TRBJ2-1, with 13 bases aligning to TRBD2. The CDR3 sequence: CAWSVLPTSGRHEQFF. The CDR3 nucleotides are TGTGCCTGGAGTGTACTCCCGACTAGCGGGAGGCATGAGCAGTTCTTC.